The clone carrying this T cell receptor beta chain was picked up a small number of times. Antigen specificity is unknown. This sample was included in a study of metastatic and nonmetastatic thyroid tumors. Study-wide context: Repertoires from blood and tumor or nodule tissue of malignant and benign thyroid patients were compared.

In the study's own analysis: A distant-metastasis classifier for papillary thyroid cancer was built using CDR3 differences across clinicopathological groups. With MiXCR, TCRdb called clones anew from the PCR reads. The V and J calls reflect TCRdb's pipeline rather than the authors' work. The table shows fewer than 20,000 clones, with 15% to 17% occurring only once. No patient had received any treatment before thyroid surgery. Notes on the study in general: Benign nodules reportedly had significantly lower TCR beta diversity than malignant thyroid tumors in blood and tumor.

This receptor was taken from a female donor with papillary thyroid cancer or a benign thyroid nodule (not recorded which). Some clones in this sample may be carry-over from other donors' samples. The sequenced sample consisted of blood.

The CDR3 DNA reads TGTGTAATCGCCGGGACAGCGAACACCGGGGAGCTGTTTTTT. As protein: CVIAGTANTGELFF. The chain carries TRBV10-3 and TRBJ2-2; 7 positions agree with TRBD1. CDR1 ENHRY and CDR2 SYGVKD come from the germline V gene. The CDR3 has 14 residues.